This T cell receptor (beta chain) originates from a study of blood T cell repertoires in COVID-19 (TCRdb year 2020). About the study as a whole: Samples covering the acute and convalescent phases of COVID-19 were provided by collaborators in the United States, Italy and Spain. The material from the prospective study consisted of cDNA or gDNA derived from T cells, B-cell-depleted T cells, or PBMCs. The repertoires were made available in a free public database intended to serve as a resource for research on the immune response to SARS-CoV-2. Where HLA class I and class II types were available, the types were taken from metadata supplied by the sample provider, not from assay-based typing. Samples came from the ongoing ImmuneRACE study (first 160 participants) plus 1,254 subjects from 6 global collaborators. Sample metadata almost always included a de-identified subject ID, COVID-19 status, age in years and sex. Deeply sampled blood TCRbeta repertoires from subjects exposed to, actively infected with, or recovered from COVID-19 were included in the dataset.

The immunoSEQ Assay, a bias-controlled multiplex PCR, was used to amplify TCRbeta CDR3 regions from genomic DNA. Concerning the study's data processing: Nucleated cell counts per sample were estimated from amplification of reference gene primers within the assay. Sequence reads were collapsed and filtered to measure the absolute abundance of every unique TCRbeta CDR3 rearrangement. For each sample, productive Simpson clonality was calculated by taking the square root of Simpson's diversity index across productive rearrangements. TCRdb stores this immuneACCESS table with in-frame sequences only. Part of the clones is absent; in the studies checked, under half of the shortfall reflects unresolved V genes, and no reason is known for the rest. V and J calls and clone size are copied from that table; D and trimming were computed from the DNA. For this sample the table gives roughly 30,000 clones, of which 89% were detected only once. The top ten hold 2.7% of the sample.

Concerning this clone itself: It lacks a known antigen. Base qualities were left out, and no much larger clone turns up one base away.

Each collaborating institution followed its own protocols to collect whole blood in K2EDTA tubes. For TCRbeta analysis, collaborators shipped samples in one of three forms: frozen whole blood, isolated PBMCs, or DNA extracted from either of those sample types. General conclusions and limits of the study: How much clinical and demographic metadata was included differed by source and by participant, and the metadata was provided uncurated.

Its CDR3 holds 14 amino acids, cysteine through phenylalanine. Kept here is only the CDR3 DNA, which spans 42 bases and is read in frame from base 1. Trimming at the junction amounts to 1 base on V and 9 bases on J, and the germline ends lie 16 bases apart. The CDR1 and CDR2 encoded by the germline V gene are SGHTA and FQGNSA. What was sequenced was peripheral blood. Rearrangement joined TRBV7-2 to TRBJ2-7, with the D gene too uncertain to name. The TCR comes from a human donor in a cohort sampled during active COVID-19. The nucleotide sequence is TGTGCCAGCAGCTTAGACCCCCCCGGTGGTACGCAGTACTTC. This is translated as CASSLDPPGGTQYF.